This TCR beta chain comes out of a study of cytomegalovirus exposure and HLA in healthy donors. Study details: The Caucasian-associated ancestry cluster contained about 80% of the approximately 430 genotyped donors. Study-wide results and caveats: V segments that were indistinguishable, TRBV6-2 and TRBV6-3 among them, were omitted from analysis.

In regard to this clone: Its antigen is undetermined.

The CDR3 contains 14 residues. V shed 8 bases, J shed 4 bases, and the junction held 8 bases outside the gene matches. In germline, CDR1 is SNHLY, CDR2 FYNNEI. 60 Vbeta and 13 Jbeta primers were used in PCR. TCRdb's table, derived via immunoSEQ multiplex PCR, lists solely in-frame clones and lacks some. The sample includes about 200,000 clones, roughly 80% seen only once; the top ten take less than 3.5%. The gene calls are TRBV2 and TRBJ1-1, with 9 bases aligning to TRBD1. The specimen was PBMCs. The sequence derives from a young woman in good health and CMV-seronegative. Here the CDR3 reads CASALGQGSTEAFF. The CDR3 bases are TGTGCCAGCGCTTTGGGACAGGGAAGCACTGAAGCTTTCTTT. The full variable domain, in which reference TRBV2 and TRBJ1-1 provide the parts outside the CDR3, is EPEVTQTPSHQVTQMGQEVILRCVPISNHLYFYWYRQILGQKVEFLVSFYNNEISEKSEIFDDQFSVERPDGSNFTLKIRSTKLEDSAMYFCASALGQGSTEAFFGQGTRLTVV.